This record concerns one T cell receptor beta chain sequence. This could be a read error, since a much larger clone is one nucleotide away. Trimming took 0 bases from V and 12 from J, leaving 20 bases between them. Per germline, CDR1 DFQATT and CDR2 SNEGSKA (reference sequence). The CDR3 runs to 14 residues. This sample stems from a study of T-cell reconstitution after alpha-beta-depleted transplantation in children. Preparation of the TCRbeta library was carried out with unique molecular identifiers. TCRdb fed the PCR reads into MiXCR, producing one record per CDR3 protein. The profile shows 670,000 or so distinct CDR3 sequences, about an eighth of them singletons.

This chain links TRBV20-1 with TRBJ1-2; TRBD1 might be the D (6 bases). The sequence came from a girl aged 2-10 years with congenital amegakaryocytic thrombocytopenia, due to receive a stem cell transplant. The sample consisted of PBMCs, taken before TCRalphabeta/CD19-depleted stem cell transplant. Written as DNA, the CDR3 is TGCAGTGCTAGAGATGCGACTCTAAGGGGGGGCGACACCTTC. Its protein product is CSARDATLRGGDTF.